A single sample is the source of the 23 T cell receptor beta chains below, sequenced in a study of radiation and T cells in renal cell carcinoma. Time point described: blood 4 weeks post-SBRT, at nephrectomy. Specified treatment: 15 Gy SBRT to primary tumor, nephrectomy 4 weeks later. The protocol was immunoSEQ multiplex PCR, while the TCRdb copy is restricted to in-frame clones and leaves out a portion. The sample shows over 25,000 clones, about 84% of them seen only once. The sequencing here drew on blood, taken from a patient whose treatment included radiotherapy and nephrectomy. The receptors shown here come from a man between 60 and 75 years old with renal cell carcinoma.

V gene TRBV11-2 combines with J gene TRBJ1-2, with a tentative D call TRBD1 (6 bases). The CDR3 contains 14 residues. V was shortened by 4 bases and J by 4 bases, with 13 bases between the two germline ends. The germline CDR1 and CDR2 sequences are SGHAT and FQNNGV. CDR3 residues: CASSSGQPGYGYTF. In nucleotides, the CDR3 is TGTGCCAGCAGCTCCGGACAGCCTGGCTATGGCTACACCTTC.

This clone was counted once. The chain's CDR3 is CASSPYNEQFF. The DNA for the CDR3 is TGTGCCAGCAGCCCCTACAATGAGCAGTTCTTC. The chain has TRBV7-9 and TRBJ2-1; D is unclear. The germline V and J ends were trimmed by 5 bases and 2 bases, with 1 base remaining between them. The germline CDR1 and CDR2 sequences are SEHNR and FQNEAQ (reference sequence). The CDR3 runs 11 residues.

This sequence joins TRBV2 and TRBJ2-7; TRBD2 aligns across 14 bases. Germline CDR1 reads SNHLY; CDR2 reads FYNNEI. This CDR3 is 14 amino acids long. V was pared by 8 bases and J by 9 bases, with 9 bases of the junction left unmatched. The CDR3 DNA reads TGTGCCAGCGGACTGGGACTAGCGGGAGTGTGGCAGTACTTC. Its protein product is CASGLGLAGVWQYF.

V usage is TRBV5-1 and J usage is TRBJ2-3; D call uncertain. The CDR3 contains 12 residues. Germline CDR1 reads SGHRS; CDR2 reads YFSETQ. Between the trimmed V and J ends, which lost 1 base and 5 bases, there was a span of 5 bases. CDR3 region: CASSLPGDTQYF. The CDR3 region has the DNA TGCGCCAGCAGCTTGCCGGGAGATACGCAGTATTTT.

The chain links TRBV9 to TRBJ2-1; 7 bases agree with TRBD1. This CDR3 is 14 amino acids long. Germline values: CDR1 SGDLS, CDR2 YYNGEE. Trimming took 3 bases from V and 10 from J; bases not matched to a gene: 10. The CDR3 here is CASSATSLQGEQFF. The CDR3 bases are TGTGCCAGCAGCGCGACCTCACTACAGGGGGAGCAGTTCTTC.

V usage is TRBV10-3 and J usage is TRBJ2-5; possibly TRBD2 for D (6 bases). Trimming pared 4 bases from V and 5 bases from J, leaving 11 bases between. CDR3 length: 13 residues. The V gene's germline CDR1 is ENHRY and CDR2 SYGVKD. As DNA, the CDR3 is TGTGCCATCAGTGTCGGAGGGTCGGAGACCCAGTACTTC. Encoded protein: CAISVGGSETQYF.

The chain links TRBV5-1 to TRBJ1-1; possibly TRBD1 for D (5 bases). CDR3 size: 15 residues. The germline V and J ends were trimmed by 0 bases and 6 bases, with 15 bases remaining between them. Germline V CDR1 and CDR2: SGHRS, YFSETQ. The CDR3 bases are TGCGCCAGCAGCTTGGGGGTCAGGGTAGGACCTGAAGCTTTCTTT. It is translated as CASSLGVRVGPEAFF.

The chain has TRBV4-3 and TRBJ2-2, with 15 bases that match TRBD2. The trim removed 3 bases at V and 1 base at J, leaving 6 bases unmatched. This CDR3 has 19 amino acids. Germline CDR1 LGHNA, CDR2 YSLEER. The CDR3 protein is CASSQRTSGRVRNTGELFF. CDR3 DNA: TGCGCCAGCAGCCAGAGGACTAGCGGGAGGGTTAGGAACACCGGGGAGCTGTTTTTT.

This clone has only one observation. The chain uses TRBV6-5 and TRBJ1-6; 8 positions agree with TRBD1. J was trimmed by 10 bases and V by 8 bases; bases with no gene match: 10. Germline V gene data show CDR1 as MNHEY and CDR2 as SVGAGI. This CDR3 spans 14 amino acids. The CDR3 nucleotides are TGTGCCAGCCCCTCGAGGACAGGGTCCTCACCCCTCCACTTT. Protein sequence: CASPSRTGSSPLHF.

The gene calls are TRBV6-5 and TRBJ1-5; D is unclear. There are 13 residues in the CDR3. From germline, CDR1 is MNHEY and CDR2 SVGAGI. Trimming removed 6 bases from V and 6 bases from J, with 12 bases in between. For the CDR3, the DNA is TGTGCCAGCAGACTGACCGGCTCTCAGCCCCAGCATTTT. Residues: CASRLTGSQPQHF.

The chain employs TRBV10-3 and TRBJ2-7; D unresolved. This CDR3 has 15 amino acids. V dropped 3 bases and J dropped 0 bases, with 12 bases sitting between them. Germline V gives CDR1 ENHRY, CDR2 SYGVKD. The CDR3 loop is CAISESRVRSYEQYF. The CDR3 DNA follows: TGTGCCATCAGTGAAAGTCGGGTGCGCTCCTACGAGCAGTACTTC.

This chain joins TRBV7-9 and TRBJ2-7; 10 bases are shared with TRBD1. The J segment lost 3 bases and the V segment lost 6 bases, leaving 8 bases of the junction unmatched. Germline CDR1 SEHNR, CDR2 FQNEAQ (reference sequence). CDR3 length equals 15 residues. The CDR3 DNA follows: TGTGCCAGCAGGAGGGACAGGGGAATTGGCTACGAGCAGTACTTC. It codes for CASRRDRGIGYEQYF.

This chain links TRBV7-2 with TRBJ2-5; 9 bases are shared with TRBD1. The length of the CDR3 is 17 residues. V lost 5 bases and J lost 5; bases outside the gene matches: 15. The V gene's germline CDR1 is SGHTA and CDR2 FQGNSA. This chain's CDR3 is CASSTSRDRDLVETQYF. In DNA, the CDR3 is TGTGCCAGCAGCACGTCCCGGGACAGGGATTTAGTCGAGACCCAGTACTTC.

This chain links TRBV10-2 with TRBJ1-2, with D possibly matching TRBD1 (6 bases). The CDR3 length is 14 residues. Between the trimmed V and J ends, which lost 3 bases and 7 bases, there was a span of 15 bases. CDR1 and CDR2 from the germline V gene are WSHSY and SAAADI. The CDR3 region is CASSEQGARGGYTF. Here the CDR3 DNA reads TGCGCCAGCAGTGAACAGGGAGCTAGAGGTGGCTACACCTTC.

The chain recombines TRBV6-1 with TRBJ2-5; D perhaps matches TRBD1 (6 bases). CDR1 and CDR2 from the germline V gene are MNHNS and SASEGT. The ends were cut back, 6 bases at V and 4 bases at J, with 15 bases in the middle. This CDR3 comprises 14 residues. The CDR3 DNA follows: TGTGCCAGCAGCACAGGGAATGTAGGAGAGACCCAGTACTTC. Protein sequence: CASSTGNVGETQYF.

This clone was picked up many times. The V gene is TRBV30, the J gene TRBJ2-3; a possible D gene is TRBD1 (6 bases). The length of the CDR3 is 10 residues. Germline CDR1 and CDR2: GTSNPN and SVGIG (reference sequence). V lost 5 bases, J lost 6 bases, and 6 bases lay in between. The CDR3 is CAWGGDTQYF. The CDR3 bases are TGTGCCTGGGGGGGCGATACGCAGTATTTT.

The chain has TRBV5-1 and TRBJ1-1; D is ambiguous. CDR3 size: 16 residues. Germline CDR1 reads SGHRS; CDR2 reads YFSETQ. Trimming stripped 1 base from V and 6 bases from J, with 19 bases between. The CDR3 DNA is TGCGCCAGCAGCTTGTTGAACAGCGGGTTAATCTCTGAAGCTTTCTTT. This codes for CASSLLNSGLISEAFF.

The rearrangement uses TRBV30 and TRBJ1-5, with TRBD1 as a possible D gene (6 bases). The CDR3 has 15 amino acids. Germline CDR1 is GTSNPN and CDR2 is SVGIG (reference sequence). The V end lost 1 base, the J end lost 4 bases, and 14 bases lay between the germline ends. The CDR3 DNA is TGTGCCTGGAGTGAAGGACAGCTGGGTAATCAGCCCCAGCATTTT. As protein: CAWSEGQLGNQPQHF.

The chain carries TRBV5-4 and TRBJ1-1; D is unresolved. Germline V CDR1 and CDR2: SGHNT, YYREEE (reference sequence). Trimming shortened V by 0 bases and J by 1 base, and 7 bases separated the two germline ends. This CDR3 is 14 amino acids long. The CDR3 loop is CASSLASGNTEAFF. The CDR3 DNA follows: TGTGCCAGCAGCTTGGCTTCCGGGAACACTGAAGCTTTCTTT.

The chain couples TRBV5-1 to TRBJ2-5; D ambiguous. Trimming left V 0 bases short and J 5 bases short, with 8 bases between. This CDR3 is built from 13 residues. Germline V lookup: CDR1 SGHRS, CDR2 YFSETQ. CDR3 residues: CASSLAVGETQYF. CDR3 nucleotides: TGCGCCAGCAGCTTGGCAGTGGGGGAGACCCAGTACTTC. Complete variable domain (other parts from reference TRBV5-1 and TRBJ2-5): KAGVTQTPRYLIKTRGQQVTLSCSPISGHRSVSWYQQTPGQGLQFLFEYFSETQRNKGNFPGRFSGRQFSNSRSEMNVSTLELGDSALYLCASSLAVGETQYFGPGTRLLVL.

This chain links TRBV7-8 with TRBJ2-5, with D tentatively TRBD1 or TRBD2 (5 bases each). The CDR3 consists of 19 residues. The germline V and J ends were trimmed by 6 bases and 5 bases, with 31 bases remaining between them. CDR1 and CDR2 (germline): SGHVS, FQNEAQ. The CDR3 loop reads CASSPRLDGTFLGAETQYF. Here the CDR3 DNA reads TGTGCCAGCAGTCCAAGGCTGGATGGGACCTTTTTAGGTGCGGAGACCCAGTACTTC.

The V gene is TRBV18, the J gene TRBJ2-1; weak D call: TRBD1 (6 bases). The V end was cut by 5 bases, the J end by 3 bases, with 11 bases between. The CDR3 runs to 14 residues. Per germline, CDR1 KGHSH and CDR2 LQKENI. The CDR3 DNA is TGTGCCAGCTCATCAACAGGGTACTACAATGAGCAGTTCTTC. It yields the protein CASSSTGYYNEQFF.

The chain employs TRBV19 and TRBJ1-1; 8 bases align to TRBD1. There are 13 residues in the CDR3. Germline V gives CDR1 LNHDA, CDR2 SQIVND (reference sequence). The J segment lost 3 bases and the V segment lost 11 bases, leaving 8 bases of the junction unmatched. DNA for the CDR3: TGTGCCGTGACTCAGGGGGCGTACACTGAAGCTTTCTTT. This translates into CAVTQGAYTEAFF.